This TCR beta chain was captured by sequencing in a study of radiotherapy plus CTLA-4 blockade in lung cancer. Study-wide background: Under 20% of patients responded objectively, and approximately 33% achieved disease control. General study points: TCR clones of tumor origin grew in blood after radiotherapy plus ipilimumab. Reported findings show early blood T cell clone dynamics, with interferon-beta, best predicted response.

Unmatched junction bases numbered 9, after V lost 6 bases and J lost 3 bases. The CDR3 is 15 amino acids. Per germline, CDR1 MNHNS and CDR2 SASEGT. CTLA-4 blockade with ipilimumab, together with focal radiation, was given to patients with chemo-refractory metastatic non-small-cell lung cancer. Sequencing was performed with immunoSEQ multiplex PCR; in TCRdb, only in-frame clones are kept and a portion is missing. The data show more than 40,000 clones, around nine tenths seen once. Points on this clone: Its antigen is unidentified.

V and J are TRBV6-1 and TRBJ2-7; TRBD1 matches 9 bases. The sequence was collected from a human donor with non-small cell lung cancer whose response to radiotherapy plus ipilimumab could not be evaluated. The sample was peripheral blood, taken from a patient treated with radiotherapy plus ipilimumab. CDR3 DNA sequence: TGTGCCAGCAGCTTGAGGGGGACAGGGAACTACGAGCAGTACTTC. Translating gives CASSLRGTGNYEQYF.